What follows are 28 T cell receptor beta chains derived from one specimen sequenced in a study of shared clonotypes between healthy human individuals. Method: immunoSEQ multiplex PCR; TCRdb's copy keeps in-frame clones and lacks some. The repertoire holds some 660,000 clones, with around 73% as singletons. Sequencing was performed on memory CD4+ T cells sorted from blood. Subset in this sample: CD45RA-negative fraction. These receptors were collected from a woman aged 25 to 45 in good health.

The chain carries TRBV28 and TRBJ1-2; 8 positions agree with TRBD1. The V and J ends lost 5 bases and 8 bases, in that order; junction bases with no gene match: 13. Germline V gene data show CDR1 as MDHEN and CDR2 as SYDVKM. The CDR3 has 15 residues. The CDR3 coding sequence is TGTGCCAGCAGTACGGGGACAGGAAGACAGGGAGGCTACACCTTC. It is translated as CASSTGTGRQGGYTF.

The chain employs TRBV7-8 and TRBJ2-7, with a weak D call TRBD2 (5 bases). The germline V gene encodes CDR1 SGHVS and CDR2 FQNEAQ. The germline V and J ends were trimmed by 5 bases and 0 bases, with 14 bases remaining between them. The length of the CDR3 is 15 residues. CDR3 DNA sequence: TGTGCCAGCAGCCTACTAGGGCGGTTCTCCTACGAGCAGTACTTC. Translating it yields CASSLLGRFSYEQYF.

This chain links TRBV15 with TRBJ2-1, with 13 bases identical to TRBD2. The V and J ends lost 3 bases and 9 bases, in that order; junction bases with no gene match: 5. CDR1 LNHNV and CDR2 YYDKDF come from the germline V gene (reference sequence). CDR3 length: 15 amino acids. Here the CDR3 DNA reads TGTGCCACCAGCAGGGGGACTAGCGGGAACCTTGAGCAGTTCTTC. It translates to CATSRGTSGNLEQFF.

This chain's CDR3 is CASTTAGREAEAFF. CDR3 nucleotides: TGTGCCAGCACCACCGCCGGTCGCGAGGCTGAAGCTTTCTTT. The chain is built from TRBV6-1 and TRBJ1-1; D is uncertain. The CDR3 is made up of 14 amino acids. V lost 7 bases and J lost 6, with 18 bases in between. From germline, CDR1 is MNHNS and CDR2 SASEGT.

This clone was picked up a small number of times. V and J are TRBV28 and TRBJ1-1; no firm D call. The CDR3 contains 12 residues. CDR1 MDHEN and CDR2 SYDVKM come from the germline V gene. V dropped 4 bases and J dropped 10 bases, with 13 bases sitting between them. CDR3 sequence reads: CASSSGTPGAFF. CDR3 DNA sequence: TGTGCCAGCAGTTCCGGCACCCCGGGAGCTTTCTTT. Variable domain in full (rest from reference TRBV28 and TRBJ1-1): DVKVTQSSRYLVKRTGEKVFLECVQDMDHENMFWYRQDPGLGLRLIYFSYDVKMKEKGDIPEGYSVSREKKERFSLILESASTNQTSMYLCASSSGTPGAFFGQGTRLTVV.

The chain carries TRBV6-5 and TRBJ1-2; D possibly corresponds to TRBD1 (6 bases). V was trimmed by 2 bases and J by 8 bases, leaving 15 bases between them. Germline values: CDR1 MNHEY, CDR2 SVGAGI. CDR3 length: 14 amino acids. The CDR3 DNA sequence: TGTGCCAGCAGTTACGCGAACAGGGTTGAAGGCTACACCTTC. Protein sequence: CASSYANRVEGYTF.

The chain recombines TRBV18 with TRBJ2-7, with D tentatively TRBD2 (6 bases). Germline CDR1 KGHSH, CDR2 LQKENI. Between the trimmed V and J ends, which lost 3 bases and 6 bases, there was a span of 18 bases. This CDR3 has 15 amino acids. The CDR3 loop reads CASSPYGTGEIEQYF. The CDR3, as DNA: TGTGCCAGCTCACCGTACGGGACGGGAGAGATCGAGCAGTACTTC. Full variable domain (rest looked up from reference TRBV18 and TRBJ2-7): NAGVMQNPRHLVRRRGQEARLRCSPMKGHSHVYWYRQLPEEGLKFMVYLQKENIIDESGMPKERFSAEFPKEGPSILRIQQVVRGDSAAYFCASSPYGTGEIEQYFGPGTRLTVT.

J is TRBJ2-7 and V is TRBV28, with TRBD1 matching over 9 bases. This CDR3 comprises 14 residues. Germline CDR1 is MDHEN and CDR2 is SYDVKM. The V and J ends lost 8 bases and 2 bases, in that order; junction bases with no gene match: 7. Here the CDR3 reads CASGGTGLTYEQYF. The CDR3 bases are TGTGCCAGCGGGGGGACAGGGCTAACCTACGAGCAGTACTTC.

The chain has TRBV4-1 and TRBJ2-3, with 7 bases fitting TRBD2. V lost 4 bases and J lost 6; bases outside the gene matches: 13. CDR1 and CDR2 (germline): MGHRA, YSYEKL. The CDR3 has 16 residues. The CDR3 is CASSLVGRERGDTQYF. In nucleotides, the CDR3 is TGCGCCAGCAGCCTTGTGGGGCGGGAGCGAGGTGATACGCAGTATTTT.

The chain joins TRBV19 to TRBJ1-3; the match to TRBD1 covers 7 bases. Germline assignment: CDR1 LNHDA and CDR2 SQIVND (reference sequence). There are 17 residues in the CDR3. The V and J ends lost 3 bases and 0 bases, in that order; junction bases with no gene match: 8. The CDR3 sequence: CASSILSTGSSGNTIYF. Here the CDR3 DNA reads TGTGCCAGTAGTATTCTCTCGACAGGGAGCTCTGGAAACACCATATATTTT.

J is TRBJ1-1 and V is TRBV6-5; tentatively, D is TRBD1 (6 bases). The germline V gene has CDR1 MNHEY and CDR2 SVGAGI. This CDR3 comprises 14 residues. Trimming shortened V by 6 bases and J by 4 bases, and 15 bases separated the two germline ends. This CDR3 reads CASSQGMWGTEAFF. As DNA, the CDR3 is TGTGCCAGCAGCCAGGGGATGTGGGGCACTGAAGCTTTCTTT.

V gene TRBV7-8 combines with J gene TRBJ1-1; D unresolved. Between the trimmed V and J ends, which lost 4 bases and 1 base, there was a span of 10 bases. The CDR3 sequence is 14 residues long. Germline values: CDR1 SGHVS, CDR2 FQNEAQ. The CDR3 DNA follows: TGTGCCAGCAGCTCACCGGACTGGAACACTGAAGCTTTCTTT. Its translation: CASSSPDWNTEAFF.

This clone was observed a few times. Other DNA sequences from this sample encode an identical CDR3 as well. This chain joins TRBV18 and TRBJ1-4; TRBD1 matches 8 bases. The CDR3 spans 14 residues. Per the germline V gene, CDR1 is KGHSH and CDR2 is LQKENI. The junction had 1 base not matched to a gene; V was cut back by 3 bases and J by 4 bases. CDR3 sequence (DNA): TGTGCCAGCTCACCCGGACAGGGTAATGAAAAACTGTTTTTT. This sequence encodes CASSPGQGNEKLFF.

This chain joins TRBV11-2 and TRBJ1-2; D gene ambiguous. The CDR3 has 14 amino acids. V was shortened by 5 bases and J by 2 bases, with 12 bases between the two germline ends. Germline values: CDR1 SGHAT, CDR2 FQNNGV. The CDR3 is CASSPGPENYGYTF. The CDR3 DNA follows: TGTGCCAGCAGCCCCGGCCCCGAGAACTATGGCTACACCTTC.

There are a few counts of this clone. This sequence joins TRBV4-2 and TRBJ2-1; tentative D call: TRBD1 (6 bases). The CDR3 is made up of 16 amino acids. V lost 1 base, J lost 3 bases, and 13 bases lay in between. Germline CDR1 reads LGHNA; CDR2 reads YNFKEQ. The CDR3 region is CASSQAARQDYNEQFF. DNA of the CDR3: TGTGCCAGCAGCCAAGCAGCGAGACAGGACTACAATGAGCAGTTCTTC.

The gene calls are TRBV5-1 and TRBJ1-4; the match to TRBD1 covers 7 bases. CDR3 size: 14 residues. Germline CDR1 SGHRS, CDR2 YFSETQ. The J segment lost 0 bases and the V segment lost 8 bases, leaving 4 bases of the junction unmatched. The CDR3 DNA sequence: TGCGCCAGTACGGGACAGCCAACTAATGAAAAACTGTTTTTT. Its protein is CASTGQPTNEKLFF. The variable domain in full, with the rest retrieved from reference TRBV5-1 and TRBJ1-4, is KAGVTQTPRYLIKTRGQQVTLSCSPISGHRSVSWYQQTPGQGLQFLFEYFSETQRNKGNFPGRFSGRQFSNSRSEMNVSTLELGDSALYLCASTGQPTNEKLFFGSGTQLSVL.

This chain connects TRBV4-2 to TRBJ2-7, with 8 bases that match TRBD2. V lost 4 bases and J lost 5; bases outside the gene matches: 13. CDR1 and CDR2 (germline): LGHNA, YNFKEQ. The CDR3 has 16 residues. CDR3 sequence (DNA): TGTGCCAGCAGCCCGGGGATAGGACTAGCTCTACACGAGCAGTACTTC. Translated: CASSPGIGLALHEQYF.

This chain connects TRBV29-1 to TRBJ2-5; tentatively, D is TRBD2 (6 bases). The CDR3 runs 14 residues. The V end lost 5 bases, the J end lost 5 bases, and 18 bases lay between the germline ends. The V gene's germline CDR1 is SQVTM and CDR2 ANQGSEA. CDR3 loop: CSVMGGDGVETQYF. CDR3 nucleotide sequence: TGCAGCGTTATGGGCGGGGACGGTGTCGAGACCCAGTACTTC.

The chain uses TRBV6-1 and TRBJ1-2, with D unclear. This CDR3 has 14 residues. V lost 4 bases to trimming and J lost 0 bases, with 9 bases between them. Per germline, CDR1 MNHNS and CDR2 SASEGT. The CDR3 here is CASSVNRANYGYTF. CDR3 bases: TGTGCCAGCAGTGTGAATCGGGCTAACTATGGCTACACCTTC.

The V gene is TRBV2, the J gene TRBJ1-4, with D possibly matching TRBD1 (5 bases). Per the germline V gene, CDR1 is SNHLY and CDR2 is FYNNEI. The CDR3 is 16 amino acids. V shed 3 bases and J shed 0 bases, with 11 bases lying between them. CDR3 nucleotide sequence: TGTGCCAGCAGTGATTACAGGAGCCCAACTAATGAAAAACTGTTTTTT. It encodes CASSDYRSPTNEKLFF.

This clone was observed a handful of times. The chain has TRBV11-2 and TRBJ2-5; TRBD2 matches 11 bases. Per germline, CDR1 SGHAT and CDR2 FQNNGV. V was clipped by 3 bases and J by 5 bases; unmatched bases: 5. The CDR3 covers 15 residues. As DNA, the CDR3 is TGTGCCAGCAGCTTTACTAGCGGGAGTCAGGAGACCCAGTACTTC. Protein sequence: CASSFTSGSQETQYF.

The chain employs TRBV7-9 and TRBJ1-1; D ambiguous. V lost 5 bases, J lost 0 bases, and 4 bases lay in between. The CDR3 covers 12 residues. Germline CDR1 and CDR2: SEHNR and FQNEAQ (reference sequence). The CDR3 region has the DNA TGTGCCAGCAGCGCGGTGAACACTGAAGCTTTCTTT. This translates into CASSAVNTEAFF.

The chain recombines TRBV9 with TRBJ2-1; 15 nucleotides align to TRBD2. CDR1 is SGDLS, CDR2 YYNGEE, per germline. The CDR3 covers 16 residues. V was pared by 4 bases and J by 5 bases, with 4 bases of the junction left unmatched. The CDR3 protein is CASSPGLAGGDNEQFF. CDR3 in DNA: TGTGCCAGCAGCCCGGGACTAGCGGGGGGAGACAATGAGCAGTTCTTC.

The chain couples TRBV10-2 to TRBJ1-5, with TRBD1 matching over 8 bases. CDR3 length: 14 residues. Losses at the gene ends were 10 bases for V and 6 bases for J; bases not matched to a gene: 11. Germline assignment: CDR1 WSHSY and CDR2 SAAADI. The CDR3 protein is CATRRGQGSQPQHF. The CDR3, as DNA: TGCGCCACCCGAAGAGGACAGGGTAGTCAGCCCCAGCATTTT.

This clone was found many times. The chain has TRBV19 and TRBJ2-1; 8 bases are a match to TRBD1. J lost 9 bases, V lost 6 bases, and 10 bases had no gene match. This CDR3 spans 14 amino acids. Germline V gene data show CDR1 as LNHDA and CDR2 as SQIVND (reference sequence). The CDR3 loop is CASRDHQGAGEQFF. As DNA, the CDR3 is TGTGCCAGTAGAGATCATCAGGGGGCCGGTGAGCAGTTCTTC. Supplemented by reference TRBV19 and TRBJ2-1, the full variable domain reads DGGITQSPKYLFRKEGQNVTLSCEQNLNHDAMYWYRQDPGQGLRLIYYSQIVNDFQKGDIAEGYSVSREKKESFPLTVTSAQKNPTAFYLCASRDHQGAGEQFFGPGTRLTVL.

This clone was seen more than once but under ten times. CDR3 loop: CASRTSYGYTF. In DNA form, the CDR3 reads TGTGCCAGCAGAACAAGCTATGGCTACACCTTC. This sequence joins TRBV27 and TRBJ1-2; D uncertain. The CDR3 contains 11 residues. Germline V gene lookup returns CDR1 MNHEY and CDR2 SMNVEV (reference sequence). V was trimmed by 6 bases and J by 4 bases, leaving 6 bases between them.

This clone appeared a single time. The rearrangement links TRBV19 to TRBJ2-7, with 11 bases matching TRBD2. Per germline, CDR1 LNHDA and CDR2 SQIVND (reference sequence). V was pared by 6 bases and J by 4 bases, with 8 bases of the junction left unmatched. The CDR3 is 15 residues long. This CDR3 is CASRLTSGNGYEQYF. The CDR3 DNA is TGTGCCAGTAGATTGACTAGCGGGAATGGTTACGAGCAGTACTTC.

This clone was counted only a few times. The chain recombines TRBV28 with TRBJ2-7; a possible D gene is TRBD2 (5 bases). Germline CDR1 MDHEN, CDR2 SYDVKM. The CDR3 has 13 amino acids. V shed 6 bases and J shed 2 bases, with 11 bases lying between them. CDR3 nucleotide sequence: TGTGCCAGCAGGGTAGCGTCCACCTACGAGCAGTACTTC. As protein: CASRVASTYEQYF. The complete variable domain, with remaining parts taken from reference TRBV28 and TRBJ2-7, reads DVKVTQSSRYLVKRTGEKVFLECVQDMDHENMFWYRQDPGLGLRLIYFSYDVKMKEKGDIPEGYSVSREKKERFSLILESASTNQTSMYLCASRVASTYEQYFGPGTRLTVT.